This T cell receptor beta chain appears in the sequencing data of a study of T-cell memory formation after mild COVID-19. The wider study: Clusters of TCRs were largely donor specific.

J was trimmed by 4 bases and V by 4 bases; bases with no gene match: 2. Germline lookup yields CDR1 LNHDA and CDR2 SQIVND (reference sequence). This CDR3 contains 15 residues. Many counts were recorded for this clonotype. Its target is unknown. Study-wide results and caveats: Clones shrinking from day 15 to 85 showed even CD4/CD8 mixes; later expanders tilted CD4+. Among clones peaking at day 37 in the second wave, SARS-CoV-2 specificity remained unconfirmed.

cDNA libraries for TCR alpha and TCR beta, carrying sample barcodes and UMIs, came from 5'RACE with constant-segment primers. TCRdb re-called the 5' RACE reads with MiXCR, one entry per CDR3 protein. This table has roughly 140,000 distinct CDR3 sequences, around 14% appearing once. This sequence joins TRBV19 and TRBJ2-1, with 12 bases matching TRBD2. What was sequenced was PBMCs or a T cell subset sorted from them (not recorded which). This sequence was found in an adult woman who had mild COVID-19 (a few samples of this study predate the infection). Cell type and time point are not known. CDR3: CASSTGTSGYNEQFF. The CDR3 DNA reads TGTGCCAGTAGTACCGGGACTAGCGGGTACAATGAGCAGTTCTTC.